This T cell receptor beta chain was obtained from a study of CD8+ T cells in alopecia areata listed by TCRdb under 2018. Notes on the research overall: Treated patients were enrolled in an open-label pilot trial of oral tofacitinib at 5 to 10 mg twice daily for moderate-to-severe alopecia areata. Tofacitinib was administered for 6 to 18 months, and 6 months of follow-up off drug were then conducted to assess delayed response and recurrence. The SALT score, which quantifies the percentage of affected scalp surface area, was used to measure disease severity in treated patients. To study T cell clonal expansion in alopecia areata, the researchers applied high-throughput TCRbeta sequencing to both the C3H/HeJ mouse model and human patients. In humans, TCRbeta sequencing was performed on scalp tissue and on sorted CD4+ and CD8+ peripheral blood T cells from healthy controls and from patients with patchy or totalis/universalis alopecia areata. Tofacitinib-treated patients had biopsies at baseline and at 4 and 24 weeks of treatment, with a later scalp biopsy in several patients. Clonality in the scalp was compared among normal scalp (n=4), patchy alopecia areata scalp (n=8), and alopecia totalis/universalis scalp (n=8). The RNA source kit depended on sample type: the PAXgene miRNA kit for fixed scalp, the miRNeasy kit for PBMCs, and the RNeasy kit for mouse skin. TCRbeta CDR3 regions were amplified by immunoSEQ multiplex PCR with 35 Vbeta forward and 13 Jbeta reverse primers.

V has 0 bases trimmed and J has 4 bases trimmed; junction bases matching no gene number 9. Counted from cysteine to phenylalanine, this CDR3 has 17 amino acids. CDR3 DNA is the only sequence kept; it has 51 bases, read in frame from the first base. Taken from the germline V gene (reference sequence), the CDR1 and CDR2 loops are LNHNV and YYDKDF. Libraries came from the immunoSEQ multiplex PCR assay. For TCR sequencing, RNA was extracted from every sample and reverse transcribed into cDNA to serve as template. First-strand cDNA was synthesized with SuperScript III using a 2:1 mix of oligo-dT and random hexamers. A synthetic immune receptor repertoire was used to gauge amplification bias, and whatever bias remained was removed computationally. The study's processing was this. Raw reads were preprocessed to remove errors, and CDR3 was defined by IMGT conventions from the conserved cysteine to phenylalanine. To get clonality, Shannon entropy was normalized by log2 of the number of productive unique TCRs and the result was subtracted from 1. CD4 or CD8 identity of scalp clones was inferred by cross-referencing scalp TCRbeta sequences with sorted blood CD4 and CD8 repertoires. In TCRdb, the immuneACCESS table is reduced to in-frame sequences with V and J assigned. These tables do not hold every clone; where another copy was compared, an unresolved V gene accounts for under half, and the others remain unexplained. V and J calls and clone size are copied from that table; D and trimming were computed from the DNA. For this sample the table gives about 210,000 clones, of which 66% were detected only once. The ten largest clones represent 1% to 1.5% of the sample.

With respect to this clone: The antigen it recognizes is unknown. The record has no base qualities; no much larger clone is one base away.

Sample treatment or condition, as interpreted from the label and publication: oral pan-JAK inhibitor, 5-10 mg twice daily. Lesional scalp punch biopsies and peripheral blood were obtained from alopecia areata patients. PBMCs were isolated by density centrifugation and stained for CD3, CD4 and CD8, and CD4+ and CD8+ T cells were sorted on a FACSAria. Results and caveats for the whole study, not just this receptor: Unlike mouse skin, where gammadelta T cells dominate, normal human skin contains resident alphabeta T cells that get sequenced too, which complicates analysis of the scalp TCR repertoire. Compared with mice, TCR sequences shared between patients were less clear, possibly partly because of HLA diversity across the patient population. During tofacitinib treatment, many expanded lesional clones stuck around in both scalp and blood, and this persistence may partly explain why relapse happens after treatment is stopped. Because the treated cohort was small and had just a single nonresponder, larger studies are needed to establish links between baseline CD8+ expansion and response. Compared with normal scalp, lesional scalp had higher clonality and more expanded CD8+ clones, particularly in alopecia totalis/universalis, a pattern that suggests antigenic drive. Scalp clonality and the number of expanded CD8+ clones among the top 100 scalp clones were significantly decreased by tofacitinib.

The source material was CD4+ T cells sorted from blood, sampled around week 44, from a patient treated with tofacitinib. This clonotype originated in a human donor with alopecia areata. The rearranged segments are TRBV15 and TRBJ1-2; TRBD1 agrees with 9 junctional bases. In nucleotide form, the sequence is TGTGCCACCAGCAGAGAGCCCCCGGACAGGGGAACCTATGGCTACACCTTC. It specifies CATSREPPDRGTYGYTF.